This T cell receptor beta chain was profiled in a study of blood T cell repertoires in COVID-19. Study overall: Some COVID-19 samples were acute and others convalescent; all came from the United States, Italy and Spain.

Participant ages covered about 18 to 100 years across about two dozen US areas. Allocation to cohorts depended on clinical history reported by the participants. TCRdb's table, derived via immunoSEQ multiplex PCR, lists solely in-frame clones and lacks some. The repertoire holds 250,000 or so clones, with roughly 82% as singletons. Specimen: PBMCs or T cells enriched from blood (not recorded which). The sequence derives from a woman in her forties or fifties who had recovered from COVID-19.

CDR3 nucleotides: TGCGCCAGCAGTCTAGCGGGGGGGCACAATGAGCAGTTCTTC. As protein: CASSLAGGHNEQFF. The J gene is TRBJ2-1, the V gene TRBV5-1, with 12 bases matching TRBD2. Germline CDR1 is SGHRS and CDR2 is YFSETQ. The length of the CDR3 is 14 residues. Trimming took 5 bases from V and 5 from J; bases not matched to a gene: 2.